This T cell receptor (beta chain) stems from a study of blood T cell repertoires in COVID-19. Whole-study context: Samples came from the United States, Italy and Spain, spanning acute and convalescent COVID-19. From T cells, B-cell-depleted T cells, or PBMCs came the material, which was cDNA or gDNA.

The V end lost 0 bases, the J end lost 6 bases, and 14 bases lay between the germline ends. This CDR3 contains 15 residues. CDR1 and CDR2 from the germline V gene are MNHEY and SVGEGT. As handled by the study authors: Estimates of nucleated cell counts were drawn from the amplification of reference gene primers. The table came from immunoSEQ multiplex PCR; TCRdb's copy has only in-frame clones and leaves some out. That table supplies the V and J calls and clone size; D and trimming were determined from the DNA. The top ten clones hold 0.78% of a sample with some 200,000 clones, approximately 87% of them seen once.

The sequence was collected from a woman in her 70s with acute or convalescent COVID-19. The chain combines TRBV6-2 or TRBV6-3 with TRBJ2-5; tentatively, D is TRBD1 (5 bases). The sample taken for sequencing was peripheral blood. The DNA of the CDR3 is TGTGCCAGCAGTTACTCGGAGTCAGGGTGGAAGACCCAGTACTTC. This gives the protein CASSYSESGWKTQYF.